The entry that follows covers one T cell receptor beta chain sequence. Its antigen remains unknown. A J-beta primer mix and a sample-barcoded 5' primer were used in a second PCR of roughly 6 to 11 cycles. Each CDR3 protein gets one entry after TCRdb re-called the 5' RACE reads with MiXCR. The sample consists of approximately 900,000 distinct CDR3 sequences, around 49% of them appearing once. Deletions cut 3 bases from V and 3 bases from J, with 14 bases between. Germline CDR1 LGHDT, CDR2 YNNKEL (reference sequence). The CDR3 is made up of 15 amino acids. This entry belongs to a study of blood T cells in healthy people across ages. Study results and caveats: Both naive CD4+ cell counts and diversity were greater in long-lived donors than in aged donors. Diversity estimates from one million T cells were considered underestimates. The donors' CMV status was not determined, possibly confounding changes in expanded clonotypes.

Sequencing was done on a sample of blood. The source is a young man in good health. The chain recombines TRBV3-1 with TRBJ1-1; tentative D call: TRBD1 (5 bases). CDR3 DNA sequence: TGTGCCAGCAGCCATGGGGGGAGCAGGCACACTGAAGCTTTCTTT. Its translation is CASSHGGSRHTEAFF.